This T cell receptor (beta chain) was recorded in a study of cytomegalovirus exposure and HLA in healthy donors. Study-wide results and caveats: HLA alleles were associated with 17,000 or so TCR beta sequences in a later analysis at 0.05 false discovery rate. The likely explanation for a cluster of highly shared sequence variants was sequencing artifact.

Germline-derived CDR1 and CDR2 are SEHNR and FQNEAQ (reference sequence). The CDR3 length is 17 residues. The V gene lost 0 bases and the J gene lost 4 bases, with 16 bases spanning the gap. The primer mix had 60 Vbeta and 13 Jbeta primers. Using immunoSEQ multiplex PCR, the repertoire was profiled, and TCRdb retains in-frame clones only, with some absent. This listing includes around 74,000 clones. A word on this clone: Its cognate antigen is unknown.

The V and J genes are TRBV7-9 and TRBJ2-1; D call uncertain. The clonotype comes from a man aged 25 to 40 in good health and CMV-seronegative. Sequences were obtained from PBMCs. This CDR3 is CASSLARGSYSYNEQFF. CDR3 DNA sequence: TGTGCCAGCAGCTTAGCGCGAGGTAGTTACTCGTACAATGAGCAGTTCTTC. Combining the CDR3 with reference TRBV7-9 and TRBJ2-1 gives the whole variable domain DTGVSQNPRHKITKRGQNVTFRCDPISEHNRLYWYRQTLGQGPEFLTYFQNEAQLEKSRLLSDRFSAERPKGSFSTLEIQRTEQGDSAMYLCASSLARGSYSYNEQFFGPGTRLTVL.